Sequencing of this T cell receptor beta chain was carried out in a study of T cells in localized non-small cell lung cancer. By share, this clone ranks as medium-sized (0.01 to 0.1%). The limits of the CDR3 on the DNA are not certain, so only TCRdb's listed CDR3 is given. Profiling relied on immunoSEQ multiplex PCR, and the TCRdb table lists in-frame clones only, not all of them. The sample shows about 3,300 clones, less than 30% of them seen only once. The V gene's germline CDR1 is MNHGY and CDR2 SAAAGT. The CDR3 is made up of 15 amino acids, end residues included. The sequence was collected from a woman aged 35 to 69 with stage I lung adenocarcinoma. This chain links TRBV6-8 with TRBJ1-2; TRBD1, the table's D call, lacks a check against the DNA. Source: normal lung tissue next to the tumor, taken before any cancer treatment. CDR3 amino acids: CASSQKTGDFRGYTF.